The present T cell receptor beta chain was sequenced within a study of T cell changes during pregnancy in multiple sclerosis. Data came from immunoSEQ multiplex PCR; TCRdb stores just in-frame clones and leaves some out. Here the sample spans around 57,000 clones, 91% being singletons. Germline V gene data show CDR1 as MDHEN and CDR2 as SYDVKM. Trimming took 3 bases from V and 3 from J; bases not matched to a gene: 11. The CDR3 spans 18 residues. The source is a female donor in good health, enrolled as a control in a pregnancy study. The rearrangement uses TRBV28 and TRBJ1-4; 9 nucleotides agree with TRBD1. This material consisted of peripheral blood, taken in the third trimester of pregnancy. CDR3 in DNA: TGTGCCAGCAGTTTCGGCCCGGGACAGGGCGTATCTAATGAAAAACTGTTTTTT. Translating gives CASSFGPGQGVSNEKLFF.